The source of this T cell receptor (beta chain) is a study of shared clonotypes between healthy human individuals. Study background: The plates for each donor numbered three CD4 naive, three CD4 memory, two CD8 naive and one CD8 memory.

Deep level was the assay's run setting. In the original analysis: ImmunoSEQ junction-only sequences lacked quality scores, so their filtering differed. Clones were sequenced by immunoSEQ multiplex PCR, and TCRdb holds only the in-frame ones, with some missing. V, J and clone size are taken as reported in that table, and D and trimming were inferred from the DNA itself. Among some 2,100,000 clones listed, roughly 91% were seen once. It was CD45RO-negative cells, positively selected for CCR7, that made up naive CD8 cells, with terminally differentiated effector memory CD45RA+ cells excluded. This CDR3 is 13 amino acids long. Germline loops: CDR1 MDHEN, CDR2 SYDVKM. V was clipped by 7 bases and J by 3 bases, with 12 bases between them.

Sequencing was performed on naive CD8+ T cells from PBMCs. The receptor was derived from a man aged 18 to 30 in good health. Some clones in this sample may be carry-over from other donors' samples. The rearrangement uses TRBV28 and TRBJ2-5; D is uncertain. CDR3: CASTWTVEETQYF. The DNA for the CDR3 is TGTGCCAGCACGTGGACGGTCGAAGAGACCCAGTACTTC.